One T cell receptor (beta chain) is described in this entry. Its antigen is currently unknown. The sample comes from a study of cytomegalovirus exposure and HLA in healthy donors. Per the germline V gene, CDR1 is MNHNS and CDR2 is SASEGT. V lost 7 bases to trimming and J lost 3 bases; unmatched junction nucleotides: 9. The CDR3 length is 15 residues. General study points: It was reported that TCR beta sequences correctly inferred the HLA-A and HLA-B alleles for most subjects.

The PCR employed 60 Vbeta primers together with 13 Jbeta primers. Original processing methods: There were about 80 million unique TCR beta chains by a later count, and approximately 12 million of them were shared. The repertoire was sequenced with immunoSEQ multiplex PCR; TCRdb's copy has only in-frame clones and lacks some. D and trimming come from the DNA, and the V and J calls and clone size come from that table. The sample has approximately 100,000 clones, and its top ten clones hold approximately 3.7%. What was sequenced was PBMCs. The chain links TRBV6-1 to TRBJ1-2; 9 positions match TRBD1. This sequence was found in a man aged 40-50 years in good health and CMV-seronegative. The CDR3 DNA reads as TGTGCCAGCATAGGACAGGGGTCACGAGACTATGGCTACACCTTC. It is translated as CASIGQGSRDYGYTF.